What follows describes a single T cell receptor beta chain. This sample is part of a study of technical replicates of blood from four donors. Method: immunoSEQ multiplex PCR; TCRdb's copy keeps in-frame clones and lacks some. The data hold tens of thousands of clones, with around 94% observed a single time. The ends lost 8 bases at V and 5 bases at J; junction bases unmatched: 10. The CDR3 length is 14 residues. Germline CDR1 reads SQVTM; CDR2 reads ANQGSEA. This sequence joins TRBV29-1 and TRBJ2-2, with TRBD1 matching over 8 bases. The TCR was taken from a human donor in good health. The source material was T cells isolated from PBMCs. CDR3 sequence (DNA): TGCAGCTTTTGGACAGGGAAGGGGACCGGGGAGCTGTTTTTT. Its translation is CSFWTGKGTGELFF.